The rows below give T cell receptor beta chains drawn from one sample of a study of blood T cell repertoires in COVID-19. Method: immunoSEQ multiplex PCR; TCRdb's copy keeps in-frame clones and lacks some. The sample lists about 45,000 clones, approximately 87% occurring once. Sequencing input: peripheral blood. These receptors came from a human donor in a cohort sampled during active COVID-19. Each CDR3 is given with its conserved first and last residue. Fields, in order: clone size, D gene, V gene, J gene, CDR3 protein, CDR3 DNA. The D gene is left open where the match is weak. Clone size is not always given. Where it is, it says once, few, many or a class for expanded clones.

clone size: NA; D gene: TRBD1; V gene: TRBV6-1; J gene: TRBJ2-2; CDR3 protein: CASSVDRVGLTGELFF; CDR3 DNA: TGTGCCAGCAGTGTAGACAGGGTGGGTCTGACCGGGGAGCTGTTTTTT
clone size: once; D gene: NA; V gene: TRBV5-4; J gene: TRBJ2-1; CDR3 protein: CASNLGSYNEQFF; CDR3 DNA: TGTGCCAGCAATCTCGGCTCCTACAATGAGCAGTTCTTC
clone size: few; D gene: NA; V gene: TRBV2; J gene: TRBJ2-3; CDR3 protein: CASSPQGGGTDTQYF; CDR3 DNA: TGTGCCAGCAGCCCCCAGGGGGGTGGCACAGATACGCAGTATTTT
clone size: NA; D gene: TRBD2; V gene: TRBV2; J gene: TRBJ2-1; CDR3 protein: CASRTPASGEDNEQFF; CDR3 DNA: TGTGCCAGCAGAACCCCGGCTAGCGGGGAGGACAATGAGCAGTTCTTC
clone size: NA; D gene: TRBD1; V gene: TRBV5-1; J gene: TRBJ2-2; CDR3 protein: CASSPGGQGHGELFF; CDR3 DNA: TGCGCCAGCAGCCCGGGGGGACAGGGACACGGGGAGCTGTTTTTT
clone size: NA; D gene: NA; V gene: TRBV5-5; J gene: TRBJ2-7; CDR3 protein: CASSLGGRGSYEQYF; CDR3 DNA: TGTGCCAGCAGCTTGGGAGGCAGGGGCTCCTACGAGCAGTACTTC
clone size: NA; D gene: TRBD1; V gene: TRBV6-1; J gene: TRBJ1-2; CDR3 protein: CASSENLDRANYGYTF; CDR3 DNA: TGTGCCAGCAGCGAAAACCTGGACAGGGCTAACTATGGCTACACCTTC
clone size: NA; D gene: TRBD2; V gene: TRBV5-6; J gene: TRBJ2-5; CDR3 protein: CASSPLKGLAETQYF; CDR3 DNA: TGTGCCAGCAGCCCGCTGAAGGGACTAGCGGAGACCCAGTACTTC
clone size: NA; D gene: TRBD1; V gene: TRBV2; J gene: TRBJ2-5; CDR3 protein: CASSGQVGQETQYF; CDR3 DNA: TGTGCCAGCAGCGGACAGGTGGGACAAGAGACCCAGTACTTC
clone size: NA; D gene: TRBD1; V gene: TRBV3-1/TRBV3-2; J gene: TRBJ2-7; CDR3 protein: CASSPYRGPTYEQYF; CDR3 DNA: TGTGCCAGCAGCCCTTACAGGGGGCCGACCTACGAGCAGTACTTC
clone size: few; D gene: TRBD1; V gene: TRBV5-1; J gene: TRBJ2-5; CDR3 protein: CASSSTGGQETQYF; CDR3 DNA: TGCGCCAGCAGCTCCACAGGGGGGCAAGAGACCCAGTACTTC
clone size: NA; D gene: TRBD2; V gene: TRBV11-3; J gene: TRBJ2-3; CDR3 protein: CASSIVAGGSADTQYF; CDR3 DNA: TGTGCCAGCAGCATCGTAGCGGGGGGTAGTGCAGATACGCAGTATTTT
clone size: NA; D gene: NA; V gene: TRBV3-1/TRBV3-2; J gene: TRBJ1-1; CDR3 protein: CASSQVGQAGTEAFF; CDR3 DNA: TGTGCCAGCAGCCAAGTGGGGCAAGCAGGGACTGAAGCTTTCTTT
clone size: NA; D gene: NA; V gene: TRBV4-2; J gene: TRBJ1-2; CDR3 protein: CASSQAGGLYGYTF; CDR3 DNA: TGTGCCAGCAGCCAAGCAGGAGGGCTCTATGGCTACACCTTC
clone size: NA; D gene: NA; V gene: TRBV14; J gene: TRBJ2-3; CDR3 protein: CASSQRLGSTDTQYF; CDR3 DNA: TGTGCCAGCAGCCAAAGACTAGGGAGCACAGATACGCAGTATTTT
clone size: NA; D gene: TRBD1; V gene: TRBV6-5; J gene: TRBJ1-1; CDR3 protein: CASITEGAGAFF; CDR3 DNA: TGTGCCAGCATAACCGAGGGGGCTGGAGCTTTCTTT
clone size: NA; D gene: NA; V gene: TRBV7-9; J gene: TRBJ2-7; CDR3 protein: CASSSLSVSYEQYF; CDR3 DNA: TGTGCCAGCAGCTCCTTATCGGTCTCCTACGAGCAGTACTTC
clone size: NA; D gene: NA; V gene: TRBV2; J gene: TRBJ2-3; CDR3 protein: CASSAQGTAFSQYF; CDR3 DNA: TGTGCCAGCAGTGCACAGGGGACTGCGTTTTCGCAGTATTTT
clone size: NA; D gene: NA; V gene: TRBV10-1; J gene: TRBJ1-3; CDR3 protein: CARPAPGFNF; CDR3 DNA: TGCGCCAGACCCGCTCCGGGATTCAATTTT
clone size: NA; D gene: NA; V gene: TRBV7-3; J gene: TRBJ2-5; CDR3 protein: CASSSSAGLGETQYF; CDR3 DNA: TGTGCCAGCAGCTCGTCCGCCGGACTGGGGGAGACCCAGTACTTC
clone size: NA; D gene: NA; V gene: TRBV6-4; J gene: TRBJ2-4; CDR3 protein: CASSPRQSLAKNIQYF; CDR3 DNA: TGTGCCAGCAGCCCCAGGCAGAGTTTAGCCAAAAACATTCAGTACTTC
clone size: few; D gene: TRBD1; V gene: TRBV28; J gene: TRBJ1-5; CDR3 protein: CASRWTGKGQPQHF; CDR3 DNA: TGTGCCAGCCGATGGACAGGCAAAGGTCAGCCCCAGCATTTT
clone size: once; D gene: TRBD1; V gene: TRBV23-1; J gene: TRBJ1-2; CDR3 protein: CASSQSTGVIYGYTF; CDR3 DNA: TGCGCCAGCAGTCAATCTACAGGGGTTATCTATGGCTACACCTTC
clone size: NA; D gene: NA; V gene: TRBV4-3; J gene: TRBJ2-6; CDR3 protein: CASSQDVGAGANVLTF; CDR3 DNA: TGCGCCAGCAGCCAAGATGTGGGGGCCGGGGCCAACGTCCTGACTTTC
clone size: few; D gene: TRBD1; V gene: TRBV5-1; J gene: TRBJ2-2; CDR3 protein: CASRKTGYTGELFF; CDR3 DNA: TGCGCCAGCAGAAAGACAGGGTACACCGGGGAGCTGTTTTTT
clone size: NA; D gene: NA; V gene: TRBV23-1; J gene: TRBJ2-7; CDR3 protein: CASSRQCEQYF; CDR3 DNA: TGCGCCAGCAGTAGACAGTGCGAGCAGTACTTC
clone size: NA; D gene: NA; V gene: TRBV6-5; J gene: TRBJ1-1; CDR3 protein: CASGRGRDTEAFF; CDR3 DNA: TGTGCCAGCGGTAGAGGCAGGGACACTGAAGCTTTCTTT
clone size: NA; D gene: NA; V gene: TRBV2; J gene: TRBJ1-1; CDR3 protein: CASIAGLLNTEAFF; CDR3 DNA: TGTGCCAGCATTGCGGGGCTGCTGAACACTGAAGCTTTCTTT
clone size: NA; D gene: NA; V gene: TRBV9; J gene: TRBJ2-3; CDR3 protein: CASSPGLAQYF; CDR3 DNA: TGTGCCAGCAGCCCAGGGCTGGCGCAGTATTTT
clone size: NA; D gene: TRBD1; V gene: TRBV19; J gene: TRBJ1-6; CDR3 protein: CASSFQTGGNSPLHF; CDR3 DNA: TGTGCCAGTAGTTTCCAGACAGGGGGTAATTCACCCCTCCACTTT
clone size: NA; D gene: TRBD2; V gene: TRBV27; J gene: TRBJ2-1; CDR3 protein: CASSLAGGAVNEQFF; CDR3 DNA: TGTGCCAGCAGTTTGGCCGGGGGGGCCGTTAATGAGCAGTTCTTC
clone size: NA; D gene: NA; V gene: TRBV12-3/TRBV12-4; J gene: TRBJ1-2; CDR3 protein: CASSNRPNYGYTF; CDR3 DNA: TGTGCCAGCAGTAACAGGCCCAACTATGGCTACACCTTC
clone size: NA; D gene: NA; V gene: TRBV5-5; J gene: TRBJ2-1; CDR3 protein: CASALFQASYNEQFF; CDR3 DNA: TGTGCCAGCGCCTTGTTTCAGGCCTCCTACAATGAGCAGTTCTTC